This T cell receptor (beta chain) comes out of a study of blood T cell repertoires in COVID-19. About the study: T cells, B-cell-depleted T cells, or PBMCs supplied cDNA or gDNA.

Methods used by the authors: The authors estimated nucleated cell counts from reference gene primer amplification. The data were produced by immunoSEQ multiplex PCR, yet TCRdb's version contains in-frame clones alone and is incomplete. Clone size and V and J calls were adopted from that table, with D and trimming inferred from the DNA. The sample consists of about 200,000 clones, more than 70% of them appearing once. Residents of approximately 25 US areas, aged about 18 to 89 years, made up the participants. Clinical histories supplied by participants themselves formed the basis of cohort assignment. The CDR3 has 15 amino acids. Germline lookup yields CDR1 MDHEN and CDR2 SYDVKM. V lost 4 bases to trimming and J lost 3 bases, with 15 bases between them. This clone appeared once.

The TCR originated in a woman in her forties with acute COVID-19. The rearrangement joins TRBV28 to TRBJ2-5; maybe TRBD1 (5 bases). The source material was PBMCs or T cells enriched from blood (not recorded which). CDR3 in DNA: TGTGCCAGCAGTTACCCACCCAGCAGGGAAGAGACCCAGTACTTC. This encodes CASSYPPSREETQYF.